This TCR beta chain was sequenced in a study of glioma-infiltrating T cells after dendritic cell vaccination. V was trimmed by 0 bases and J by 0 bases, leaving 7 bases between them. Germline assignment: CDR1 SGHNT and CDR2 YYREEE (reference sequence). The CDR3 totals 16 residues. TCRdb's table, derived via immunoSEQ multiplex PCR, lists solely in-frame clones and lacks some. The sample includes tens of thousands of clones, under 90% of them seen just once. The chain uses TRBV5-4 and TRBJ1-6; perhaps TRBD1 as D (6 bases). The TCR originated in a human donor with glioblastoma. Material: blood, obtained before dendritic cell vaccination. The CDR3 bases are TGTGCCAGCAGCTTGGGAGGGGGCTCCTATAATTCACCCCTCCACTTT. Encoded protein: CASSLGGGSYNSPLHF. The complete variable domain, with remaining parts taken from reference TRBV5-4 and TRBJ1-6, reads ETGVTQSPTHLIKTRGQQVTLRCSSQSGHNTVSWYQQALGQGPQFIFQYYREEENGRGNFPPRFSGLQFPNYSSELNVNALELDDSALYLCASSLGGGSYNSPLHFGNGTRLTVT.